What follows are 4 T cell receptor beta chains derived from one specimen sequenced in a study of CD4 T cells in relation to SARS-CoV-2 and coronaviruses. For these TCRs, the target antigens are not known. The table came from immunoSEQ multiplex PCR; TCRdb's copy has only in-frame clones and leaves some out. The sample records tens of thousands of clones, 70% to 80% being singletons. Sequencing was done on a sample of memory CD4+ T cells from PBMCs, cultured in vitro. The source is an adult with COVID-19.

The chain carries TRBV3-1 (or the pseudogene TRBV3-2) and TRBJ1-1; D remains ambiguous. Trimming pared 2 bases from V and 6 bases from J, leaving 7 bases between. The CDR3 runs to 12 residues. CDR1 is LGHDT and CDR2 is YNNKEL in the germline V gene (reference sequence). The CDR3 sequence is CASSQSDAEAFF. The CDR3 DNA follows: TGTGCCAGCAGCCAATCGGACGCTGAAGCTTTCTTT.

V and J are TRBV7-9 and TRBJ2-1, with D tentatively TRBD1 or TRBD2 (6 bases each). Germline V lookup: CDR1 SEHNR, CDR2 FQNEAQ (reference sequence). V lost 2 bases to trimming and J lost 6 bases, with 11 bases between them. The length of the CDR3 is 14 residues. This CDR3 reads CASSLSQGGNEQFF. The CDR3 DNA is TGTGCCAGCAGCTTATCACAGGGAGGCAATGAGCAGTTCTTC.

The genes are TRBV14 and TRBJ2-7; D gene unclear. The CDR3 has 12 residues. Per germline, CDR1 SGHDN and CDR2 FVKESK. Trimming removed 3 bases from V and 5 bases from J, with 8 bases in between. The CDR3 nucleotides read TGTGCCAGCAGCCATCCAGGAAACGAGCAGTACTTC. Encoded protein: CASSHPGNEQYF.

The CDR3 protein is CASGGWGQTRGAQYF. The DNA for the CDR3 is TGTGCCAGCGGGGGTTGGGGACAGACCAGAGGGGCCCAGTACTTC. V gene TRBV6-5 combines with J gene TRBJ2-5; TRBD1 matches 7 bases. The junction had 18 bases not matched to a gene; V was cut back by 8 bases and J by 9 bases. Germline CDR1 and CDR2: MNHEY and SVGAGI. The CDR3 sequence is 15 residues long.